Listed below are T cell receptor beta chains from one sample, sequenced in a study of T cells in localized non-small cell lung cancer. Sequenced by immunoSEQ multiplex PCR; TCRdb stores in-frame clones only, minus some. The data contain roughly 40,000 clones, 81% of them singletons. This sample comprised peripheral blood mononuclear cells, obtained before any cancer treatment. The receptors derive from a male donor older than 55 with stage II lung adenocarcinoma. CDR3s include the opening cysteine and the closing phenylalanine or tryptophan. D genes are given only for firm matches. Where a row states a size, it is once, few, many or the class of an expanded clone; other rows omit it.

D: -
length: 12
J: TRBJ2-5
V: TRBV7-8
size: -
CDR3: CASSFGGETQYF
DNA: TGTGCCAGCAGCTTTGGGGGAGAGACCCAGTACTTC

D: -
length: 16
J: TRBJ1-5
V: TRBV28
size: -
CDR3: CASNLLSGGKNQPQHF
DNA: TGTGCCAGCAACCTACTGTCGGGGGGCAAGAATCAGCCCCAGCATTTT

D: TRBD1
length: 12
J: TRBJ1-1
V: TRBV5-1
size: few
CDR3: CASSFTGGEAFF
DNA: TGCGCCAGCAGTTTTACAGGGGGCGAAGCTTTCTTT

D: -
length: 15
J: TRBJ2-7
V: TRBV18
size: -
CDR3: CASSPIQGNSYEQYF
DNA: TGTGCCAGCTCACCGATTCAGGGGAATTCCTACGAGCAGTACTTC

D: -
length: 14
J: TRBJ2-2
V: TRBV19
size: few
CDR3: CASSPAGLTGELFF
DNA: TGTGCCAGTAGTCCAGCGGGCCTGACCGGGGAGCTGTTTTTT

D: TRBD2
length: 14
J: TRBJ2-1
V: TRBV30
size: -
CDR3: CAWSRAGGSNEQFF
DNA: TGTGCCTGGAGTAGGGCGGGAGGTTCCAATGAGCAGTTCTTC

D: TRBD1
length: 14
J: TRBJ2-7
V: TRBV12-5
size: -
CDR3: CASGLGTGGDEQYF
DNA: TGTGCTAGTGGTTTGGGGACAGGGGGAGACGAGCAGTACTTC

D: -
length: 14
J: TRBJ2-5
V: TRBV2
size: few
CDR3: CASTHAGDRMIPDF
DNA: TGTGCCAGCACCCACGCGGGAGACAGGATGATTCCGGACTTC

D: -
length: 16
J: TRBJ2-1
V: TRBV6-6
size: once
CDR3: CASRPTGLHSYNEQFF
DNA: TGTGCCAGCAGGCCCACGGGACTTCACTCCTACAATGAGCAGTTCTTC

D: -
length: 14
J: TRBJ1-4
V: TRBV2
size: -
CDR3: CASSVRRESEKLFF
DNA: TGTGCCAGCAGTGTAAGAAGGGAGAGTGAAAAACTGTTTTTT

D: TRBD1
length: 15
J: TRBJ2-5
V: TRBV11-2
size: once
CDR3: CASSLGGTGQETQYF
DNA: TGTGCCAGCAGCTTAGGCGGGACAGGCCAAGAGACCCAGTACTTC

D: -
length: 16
J: TRBJ2-3
V: TRBV4-1
size: -
CDR3: CASSQGGRTFSDTQYF
DNA: TGCGCCAGCAGCCAGGGAGGACGGACCTTTTCGGATACGCAGTATTTT

D: TRBD1
length: 18
J: TRBJ2-3
V: TRBV28
size: -
CDR3: CASTHPSRGRGQADTQYF
DNA: TGTGCCAGCACCCACCCCTCCCGGGGCAGGGGGCAGGCAGATACGCAGTATTTT

D: TRBD2
length: 17
J: TRBJ2-1
V: TRBV19
size: -
CDR3: CASSIPSGRGAYNEQFF
DNA: TGTGCCAGTAGTATCCCTAGCGGGAGGGGGGCGTACAATGAGCAGTTCTTC

D: -
length: 11
J: TRBJ1-1
V: TRBV30
size: few
CDR3: CAWSASTKAFF
DNA: TGTGCCTGGAGCGCCTCTACTAAAGCTTTCTTT